This note documents a single T cell receptor (beta chain) sequence. Which antigen it targets is not known. It has no much larger one-base neighbor in the sample; base qualities were not kept. The data are from a study of T cell changes during pregnancy in multiple sclerosis (dated by TCRdb to the late 2010s). As for the study more broadly: The study looked at changes in the T cell repertoire across pregnancy in women with multiple sclerosis.

The germline V gene (reference sequence) sets CDR1 to LNHDA and CDR2 to SQIVND. Ends trimmed: V by 7 bases, J by 4 bases; bases unmatched to a gene: 6. The CDR3 covers 13 residues, taking in both the cysteine and the phenylalanine. The retained sequence is limited to the CDR3, 39 bases, with the frame set at the first base. Libraries were built with the immunoSEQ multiplex PCR assay. TCRdb holds this immuneACCESS table with in-frame rearrangements only. Some clones are missing; in checked studies, unresolved V genes explain under half, and the rest has no known cause. Here the sample has about 40,000 clones; 92% occur a single time. The ten largest clones add up to about an eighth of the sample.

This sample comprised CD8+ T cells from peripheral blood mononuclear cells, obtained in the first trimester of pregnancy. This sequence originates from a female donor with multiple sclerosis, enrolled in a pregnancy study. The chain couples TRBV19 to TRBJ1-2; TRBD1 lines up with 7 middle nucleotides. The CDR3 corresponds to CASTSGGGYGYTF. Here is the DNA: TGTGCCAGTACCTCAGGGGGAGGCTATGGCTACACCTTC.